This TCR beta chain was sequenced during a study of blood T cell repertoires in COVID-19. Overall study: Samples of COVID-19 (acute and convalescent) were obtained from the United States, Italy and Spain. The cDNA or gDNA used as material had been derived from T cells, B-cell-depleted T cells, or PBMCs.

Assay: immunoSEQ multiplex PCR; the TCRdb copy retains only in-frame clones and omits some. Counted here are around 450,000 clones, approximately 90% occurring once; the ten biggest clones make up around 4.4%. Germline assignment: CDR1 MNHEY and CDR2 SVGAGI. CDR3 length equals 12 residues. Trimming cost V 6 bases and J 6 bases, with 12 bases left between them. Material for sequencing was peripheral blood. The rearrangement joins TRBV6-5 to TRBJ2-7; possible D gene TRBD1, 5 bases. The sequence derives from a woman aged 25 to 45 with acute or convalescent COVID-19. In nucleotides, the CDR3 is TGTGCCAGCAGGACAGAGAACGGCGAGCAGTACTTC. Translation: CASRTENGEQYF.